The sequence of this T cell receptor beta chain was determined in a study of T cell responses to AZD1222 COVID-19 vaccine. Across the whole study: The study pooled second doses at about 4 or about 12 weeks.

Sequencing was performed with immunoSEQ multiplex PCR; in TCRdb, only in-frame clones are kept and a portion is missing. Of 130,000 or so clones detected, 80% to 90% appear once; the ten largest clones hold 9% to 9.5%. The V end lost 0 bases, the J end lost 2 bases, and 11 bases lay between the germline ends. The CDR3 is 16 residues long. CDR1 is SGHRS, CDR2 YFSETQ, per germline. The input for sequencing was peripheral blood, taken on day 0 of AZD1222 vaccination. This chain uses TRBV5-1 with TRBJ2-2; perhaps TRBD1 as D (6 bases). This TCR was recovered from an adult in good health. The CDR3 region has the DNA TGCGCCAGCAGCTTGGCGTGGACAGCCAACACCGGGGAGCTGTTTTTT. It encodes CASSLAWTANTGELFF.